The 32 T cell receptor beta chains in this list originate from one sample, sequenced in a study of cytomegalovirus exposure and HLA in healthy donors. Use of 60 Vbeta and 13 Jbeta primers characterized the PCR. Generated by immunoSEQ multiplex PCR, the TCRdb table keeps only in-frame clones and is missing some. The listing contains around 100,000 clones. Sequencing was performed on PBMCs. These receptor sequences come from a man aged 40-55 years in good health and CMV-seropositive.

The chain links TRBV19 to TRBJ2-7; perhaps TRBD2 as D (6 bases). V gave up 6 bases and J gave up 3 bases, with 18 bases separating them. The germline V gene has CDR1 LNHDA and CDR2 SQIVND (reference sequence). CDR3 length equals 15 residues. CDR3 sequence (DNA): TGTGCCAGTAGGAAAGGGGACTTAGCTATCTACGAGCAGTACTTC. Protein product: CASRKGDLAIYEQYF.

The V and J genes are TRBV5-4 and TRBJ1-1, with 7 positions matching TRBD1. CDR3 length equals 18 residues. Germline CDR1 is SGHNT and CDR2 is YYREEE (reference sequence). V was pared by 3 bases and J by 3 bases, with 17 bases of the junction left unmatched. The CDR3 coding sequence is TGTGCCAGCAGCTCGGTAAACAGACAGGGTTTTTGGGACACTGAAGCTTTCTTT. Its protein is CASSSVNRQGFWDTEAFF.

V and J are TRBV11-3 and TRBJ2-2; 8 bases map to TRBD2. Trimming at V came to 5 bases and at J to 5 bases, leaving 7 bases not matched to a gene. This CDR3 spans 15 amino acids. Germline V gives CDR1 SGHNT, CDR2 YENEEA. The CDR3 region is CASSRNSGTTGELFF. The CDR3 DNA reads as TGTGCCAGCAGCCGCAATAGCGGGACGACCGGGGAGCTGTTTTTT.

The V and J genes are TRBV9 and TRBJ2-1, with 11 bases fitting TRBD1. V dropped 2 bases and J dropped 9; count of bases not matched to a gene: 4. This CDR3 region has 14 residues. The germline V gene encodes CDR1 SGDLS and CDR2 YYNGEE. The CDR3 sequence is CASSVGQGAPEQFF. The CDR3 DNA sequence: TGTGCCAGCAGCGTTGGACAGGGGGCGCCTGAGCAGTTCTTC.

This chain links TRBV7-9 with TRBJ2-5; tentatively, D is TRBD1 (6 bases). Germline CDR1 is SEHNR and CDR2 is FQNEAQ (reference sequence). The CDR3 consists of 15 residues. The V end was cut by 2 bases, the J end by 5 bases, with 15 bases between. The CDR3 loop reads CASSLFGRGEETQYF. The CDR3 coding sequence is TGTGCCAGCAGCTTATTTGGCAGGGGCGAGGAGACCCAGTACTTC.

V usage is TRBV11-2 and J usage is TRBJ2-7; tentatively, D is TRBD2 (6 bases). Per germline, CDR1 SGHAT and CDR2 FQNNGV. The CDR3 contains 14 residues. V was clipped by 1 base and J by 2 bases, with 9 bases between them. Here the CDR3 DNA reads TGTGCCAGCAGCTTAGGAATAGCGGCCTACGAGCAGTACTTC. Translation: CASSLGIAAYEQYF.

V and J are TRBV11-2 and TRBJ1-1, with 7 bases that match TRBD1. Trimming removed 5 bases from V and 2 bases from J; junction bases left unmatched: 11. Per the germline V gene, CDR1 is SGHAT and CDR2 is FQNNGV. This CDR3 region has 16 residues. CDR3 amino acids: CASSRGQTLINTEAFF. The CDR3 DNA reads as TGTGCCAGCAGCCGGGGACAGACTCTAATTAACACTGAAGCTTTCTTT.

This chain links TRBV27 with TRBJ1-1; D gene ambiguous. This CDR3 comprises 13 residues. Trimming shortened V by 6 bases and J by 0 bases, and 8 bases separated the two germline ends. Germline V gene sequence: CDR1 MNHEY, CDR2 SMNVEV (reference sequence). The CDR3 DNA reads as TGTGCCAGCAGACTTATCATGAACACTGAAGCTTTCTTT. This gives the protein CASRLIMNTEAFF.

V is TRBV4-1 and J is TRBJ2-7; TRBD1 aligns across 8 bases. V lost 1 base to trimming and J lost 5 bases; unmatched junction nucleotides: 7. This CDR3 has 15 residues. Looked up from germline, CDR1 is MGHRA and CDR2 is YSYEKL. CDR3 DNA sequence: TGCGCCAGCAGCCAAGTTCAGGGGGCAGGGAACGAGCAGTACTTC. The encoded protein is CASSQVQGAGNEQYF.

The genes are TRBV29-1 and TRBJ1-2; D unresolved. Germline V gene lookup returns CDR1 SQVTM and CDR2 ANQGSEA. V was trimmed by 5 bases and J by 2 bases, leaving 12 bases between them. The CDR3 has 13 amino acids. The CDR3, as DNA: TGCAGCGTTACTACAATCGGAAACTATGGCTACACCTTC. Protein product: CSVTTIGNYGYTF.

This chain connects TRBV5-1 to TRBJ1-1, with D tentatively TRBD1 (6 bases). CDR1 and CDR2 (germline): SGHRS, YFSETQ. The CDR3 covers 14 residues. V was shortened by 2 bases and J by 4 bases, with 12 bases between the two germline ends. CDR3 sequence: CASSLRTDPTEAFF. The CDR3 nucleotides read TGCGCCAGCAGCTTACGGACAGATCCCACTGAAGCTTTCTTT.

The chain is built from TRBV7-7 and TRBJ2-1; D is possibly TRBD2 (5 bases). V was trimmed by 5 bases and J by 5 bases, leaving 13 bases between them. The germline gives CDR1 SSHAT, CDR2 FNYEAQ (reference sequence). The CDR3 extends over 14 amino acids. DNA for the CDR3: TGTGCCAGCAGCCCTAACCCCGGGGACAATGAGCAGTTCTTC. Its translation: CASSPNPGDNEQFF. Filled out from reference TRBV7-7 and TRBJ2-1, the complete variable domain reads GAGVSQSPRYKVTKRGQDVTLRCDPISSHATLYWYQQALGQGPEFLTYFNYEAQPDKSGLPSDRFSAERPEGSISTLTIQRTEQRDSAMYRCASSPNPGDNEQFFGPGTRLTVL.

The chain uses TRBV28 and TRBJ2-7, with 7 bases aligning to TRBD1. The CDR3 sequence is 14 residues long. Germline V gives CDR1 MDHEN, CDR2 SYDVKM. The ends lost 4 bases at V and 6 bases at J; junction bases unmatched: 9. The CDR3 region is CASSSPQGVIEQYF. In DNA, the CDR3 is TGTGCCAGCAGTTCCCCCCAGGGGGTCATCGAGCAGTACTTC.

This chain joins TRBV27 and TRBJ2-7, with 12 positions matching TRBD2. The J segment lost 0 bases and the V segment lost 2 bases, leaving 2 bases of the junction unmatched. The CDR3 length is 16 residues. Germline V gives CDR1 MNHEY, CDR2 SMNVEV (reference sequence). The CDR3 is CASSLTSGGSSYEQYF. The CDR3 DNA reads TGTGCCAGCAGTTTAACTAGCGGGGGGAGCTCCTACGAGCAGTACTTC.

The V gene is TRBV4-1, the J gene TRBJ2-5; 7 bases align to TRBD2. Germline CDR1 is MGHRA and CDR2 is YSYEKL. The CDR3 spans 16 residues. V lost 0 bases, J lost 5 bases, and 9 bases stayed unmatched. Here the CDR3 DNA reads TGCGCCAGCAGCCAAGACGTGGGAGGGCCTAGGGAGACCCAGTACTTC. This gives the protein CASSQDVGGPRETQYF.

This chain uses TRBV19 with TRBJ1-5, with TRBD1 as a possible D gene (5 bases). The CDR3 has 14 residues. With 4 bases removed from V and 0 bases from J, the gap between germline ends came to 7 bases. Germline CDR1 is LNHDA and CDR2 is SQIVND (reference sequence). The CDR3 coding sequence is TGTGCCAGTAGTACGGGACTTAGCAATCAGCCCCAGCATTTT. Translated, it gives CASSTGLSNQPQHF.

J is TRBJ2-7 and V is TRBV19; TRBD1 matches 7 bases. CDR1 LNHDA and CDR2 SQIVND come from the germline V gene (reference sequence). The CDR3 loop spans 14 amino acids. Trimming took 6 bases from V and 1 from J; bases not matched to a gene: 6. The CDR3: CASRPRQGSYEQYF. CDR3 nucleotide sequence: TGTGCCAGTAGGCCCAGACAGGGATCCTACGAGCAGTACTTC.

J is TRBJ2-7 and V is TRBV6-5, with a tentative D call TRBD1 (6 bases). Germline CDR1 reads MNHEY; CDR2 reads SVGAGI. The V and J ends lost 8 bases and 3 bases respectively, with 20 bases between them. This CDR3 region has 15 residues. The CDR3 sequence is CASGTYRDLNYEQYF. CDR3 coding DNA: TGTGCCAGCGGAACTTACAGGGATTTGAACTACGAGCAGTACTTC.

The chain's CDR3 is CAISEVGSTDTQYF. DNA of the CDR3: TGTGCCATCAGTGAGGTCGGGAGTACAGATACGCAGTATTTT. The chain employs TRBV10-3 and TRBJ2-3, with D possibly being TRBD2 (6 bases). V was shortened by 2 bases and J by 3 bases, with 9 bases between the two germline ends. Germline V gene sequence: CDR1 ENHRY, CDR2 SYGVKD. The CDR3 is made up of 14 amino acids.

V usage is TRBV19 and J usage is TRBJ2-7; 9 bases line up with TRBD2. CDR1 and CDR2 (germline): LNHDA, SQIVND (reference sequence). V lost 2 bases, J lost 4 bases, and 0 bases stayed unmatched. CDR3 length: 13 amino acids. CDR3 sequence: CASSILAGYEQYF. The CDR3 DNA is TGTGCCAGTAGTATACTAGCGGGATACGAGCAGTACTTC. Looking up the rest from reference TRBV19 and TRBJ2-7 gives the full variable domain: DGGITQSPKYLFRKEGQNVTLSCEQNLNHDAMYWYRQDPGQGLRLIYYSQIVNDFQKGDIAEGYSVSREKKESFPLTVTSAQKNPTAFYLCASSILAGYEQYFGPGTRLTVT.

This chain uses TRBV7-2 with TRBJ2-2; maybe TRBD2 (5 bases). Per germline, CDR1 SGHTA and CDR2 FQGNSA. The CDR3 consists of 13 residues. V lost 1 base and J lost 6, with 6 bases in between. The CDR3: CASSLVGAGELFF. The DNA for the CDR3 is TGTGCCAGCAGCTTAGTGGGAGCCGGGGAGCTGTTTTTT. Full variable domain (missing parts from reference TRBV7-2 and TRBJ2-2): GAGVSQSPSNKVTEKGKDVELRCDPISGHTALYWYRQSLGQGLEFLIYFQGNSAPDKSGLPSDRFSAERTGGSVSTLTIQRTQQEDSAVYLCASSLVGAGELFFGEGSRLTVL.

This CDR3 reads CAISGGDRGGNYGYTF. In DNA form, the CDR3 reads TGTGCCATCAGTGGCGGGGACAGGGGAGGTAACTATGGCTACACCTTC. The chain is built from TRBV10-3 and TRBJ1-2; 10 bases agree with TRBD1. CDR3 size: 16 residues. Germline CDR1 ENHRY, CDR2 SYGVKD. V was pared by 4 bases and J by 1 base, with 6 bases of the junction left unmatched.

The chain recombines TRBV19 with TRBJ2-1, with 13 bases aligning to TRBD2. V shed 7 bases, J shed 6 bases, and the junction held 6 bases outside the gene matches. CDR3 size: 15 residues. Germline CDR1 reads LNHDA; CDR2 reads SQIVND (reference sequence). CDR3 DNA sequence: TGTGCCAGTAACCGACTAGCGGGAGGTCGCAATGAGCAGTTCTTC. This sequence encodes CASNRLAGGRNEQFF.

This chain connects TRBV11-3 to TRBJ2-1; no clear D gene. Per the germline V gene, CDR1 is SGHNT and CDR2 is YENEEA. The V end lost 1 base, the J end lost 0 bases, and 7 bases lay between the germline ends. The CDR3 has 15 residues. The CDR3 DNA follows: TGTGCCAGCAGCTTAGTACCTACCTCCTACAATGAGCAGTTCTTC. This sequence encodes CASSLVPTSYNEQFF.

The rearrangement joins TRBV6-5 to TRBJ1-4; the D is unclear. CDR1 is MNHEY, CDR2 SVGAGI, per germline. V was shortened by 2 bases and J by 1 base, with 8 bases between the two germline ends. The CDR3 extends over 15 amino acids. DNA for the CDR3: TGTGCCAGCAGTTACGCCGGAGGAACTAATGAAAAACTGTTTTTT. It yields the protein CASSYAGGTNEKLFF.

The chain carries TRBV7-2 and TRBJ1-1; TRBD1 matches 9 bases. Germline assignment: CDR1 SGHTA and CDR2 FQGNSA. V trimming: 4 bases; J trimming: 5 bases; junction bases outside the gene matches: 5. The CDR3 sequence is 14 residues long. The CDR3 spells CASSWGQGLTEAFF. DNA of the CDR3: TGTGCCAGCAGCTGGGGACAGGGACTGACTGAAGCTTTCTTT.

DNA for the CDR3: TGTGCCAGTAGTGCCAGGGACAGGGGGCGCCTACTCTCCTCTGGCTACACCTTC. Protein product: CASSARDRGRLLSSGYTF. The chain joins TRBV19 to TRBJ1-2, with 12 bases that match TRBD1. V lost 5 bases to trimming and J lost 7 bases; unmatched junction nucleotides: 17. The germline V gene encodes CDR1 LNHDA and CDR2 SQIVND (reference sequence). This CDR3 region has 18 residues.

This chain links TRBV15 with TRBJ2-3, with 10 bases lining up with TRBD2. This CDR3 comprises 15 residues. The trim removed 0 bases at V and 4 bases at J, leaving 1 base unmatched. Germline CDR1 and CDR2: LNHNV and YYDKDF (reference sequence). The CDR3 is CATSRDLAGADTQYF. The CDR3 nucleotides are TGTGCCACCAGCAGAGATCTAGCGGGAGCAGATACGCAGTATTTT.

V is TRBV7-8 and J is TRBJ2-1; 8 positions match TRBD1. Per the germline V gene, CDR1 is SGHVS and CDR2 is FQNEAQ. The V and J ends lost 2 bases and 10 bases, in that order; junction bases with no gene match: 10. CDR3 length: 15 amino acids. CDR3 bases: TGTGCCAGCAGCTTATTAGGACAGGGACGAGGAGAGCAGTTCTTC. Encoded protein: CASSLLGQGRGEQFF.

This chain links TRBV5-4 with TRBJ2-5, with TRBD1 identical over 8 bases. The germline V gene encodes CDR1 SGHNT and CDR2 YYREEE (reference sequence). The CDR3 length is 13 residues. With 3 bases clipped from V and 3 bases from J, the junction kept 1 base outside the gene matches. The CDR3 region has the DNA TGTGCCAGCAGCTCGGGACAGGAAGAGACCCAGTACTTC. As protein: CASSSGQEETQYF.

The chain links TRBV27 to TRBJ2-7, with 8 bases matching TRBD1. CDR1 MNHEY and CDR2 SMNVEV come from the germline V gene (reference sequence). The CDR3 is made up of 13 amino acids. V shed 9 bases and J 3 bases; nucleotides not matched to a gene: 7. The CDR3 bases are TGTGCCAGTACAGACAGGGGAGGCTACGAGCAGTACTTC. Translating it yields CASTDRGGYEQYF.

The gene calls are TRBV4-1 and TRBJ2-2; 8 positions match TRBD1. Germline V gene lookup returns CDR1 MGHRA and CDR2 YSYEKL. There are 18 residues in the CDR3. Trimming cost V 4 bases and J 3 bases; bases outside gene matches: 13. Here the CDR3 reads CASSPFTDRVVYTGELFF. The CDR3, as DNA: TGCGCCAGCAGCCCCTTTACGGACAGGGTGGTTTACACCGGGGAGCTGTTTTTT.